The 24 T cell receptor beta chains below all came from one sample that was sequenced in a study of control samples from healthy donors and cancer patients. Here immunoSEQ multiplex PCR was the method, and the copy in TCRdb shows in-frame clones only, minus some. The table has about 120,000 clones, around 89% seen once. What was sequenced was blood. The receptor source for this set is a man aged 40-55 years in good health.

The chain couples TRBV11-2 to TRBJ2-1; possibly TRBD1 for D (6 bases). V lost 5 bases and J lost 8, with 19 bases in between. Per the germline V gene, CDR1 is SGHAT and CDR2 is FQNNGV. The CDR3 runs to 15 residues. CDR3 loop: CASSPLGGFRDEQFF. The CDR3 coding sequence is TGTGCCAGCAGCCCGCTAGGGGGTTTTAGAGATGAGCAGTTCTTC.

The chain has TRBV14 and TRBJ1-6; D is perhaps TRBD1 (6 bases). This CDR3 has 15 amino acids. Germline values: CDR1 SGHDN, CDR2 FVKESK. V lost 4 bases and J lost 7, with 14 bases in between. Here the CDR3 reads CASSPLVGANSPLHF. In DNA, the CDR3 is TGTGCCAGCAGCCCTCTAGTGGGGGCCAATTCACCCCTCCACTTT. Full variable domain (remainder filled in from reference TRBV14 and TRBJ1-6): EAGVTQFPSHSVIEKGQTVTLRCDPISGHDNLYWYRRVMGKEIKFLLHFVKESKQDESGMPNNRFLAERTGGTYSTLKVQPAELEDSGVYFCASSPLVGANSPLHFGNGTRLTVT.

Concerning this clone itself: Other DNA sequences of this sample code for an identical CDR3. This rearrangement joins TRBV5-1 to TRBJ1-1, with D possibly matching TRBD1 (5 bases). The CDR3 loop spans 14 amino acids. The V gene lost 1 base and the J gene lost 2 bases, with 9 bases spanning the gap. Germline V gives CDR1 SGHRS, CDR2 YFSETQ. In nucleotides, the CDR3 is TGCGCCAGCAGCTTGACGGGGGGAAACACTGAAGCTTTCTTT. Translating gives CASSLTGGNTEAFF.

The V and J genes are TRBV6-2 or TRBV6-3 and TRBJ2-1; tentatively, D is TRBD1 or TRBD2 (5 bases each). V lost 0 bases, J lost 8 bases, and 20 bases lay in between. CDR1 is MNHEY and CDR2 is SVGEGT in the germline V gene. The CDR3 consists of 17 residues. CDR3 residues: CASSYSRSQPRGDEQFF. Written as DNA, the CDR3 is TGTGCCAGCAGTTACTCGCGGAGCCAACCGAGGGGTGATGAGCAGTTCTTC.

This sequence joins TRBV5-3 and TRBJ2-7; D uncertain. TRBV5-3 carries the ORF label, with uncertain function. Trimming removed 7 bases from V and 3 bases from J, with 14 bases in between. This CDR3 is 13 amino acids long. The CDR3 DNA follows: TGTGCCAGACCCCTACCGCCAGGCTACGAGCAGTACTTC. Translated, it gives CARPLPPGYEQYF.

This clone was detected a few times. The CDR3 loop is CASSPGGRATEAFF. CDR3 coding DNA: TGTGCCAGCAGCCCAGGGGGCCGGGCCACTGAAGCTTTCTTT. V gene TRBV7-8 combines with J gene TRBJ1-1; 8 positions agree with TRBD1. CDR1 is SGHVS, CDR2 FQNEAQ, per germline. The CDR3 is made up of 14 amino acids. V lost 5 bases to trimming and J lost 4 bases; unmatched junction nucleotides: 6.

The genes are TRBV12-5 and TRBJ2-7; 8 positions agree with TRBD1. Per germline, CDR1 LGHNT and CDR2 FRNRAP. Germline trimming cut 1 base from V and 2 bases from J; bases unmatched to any gene: 1. CDR3 length equals 14 residues. The CDR3 loop reads CASGLEQGAYEQYF. In DNA form, the CDR3 reads TGTGCTAGTGGTTTGGAACAGGGGGCCTACGAGCAGTACTTC.

The rearrangement links TRBV21-1 to TRBJ1-2. TRBV21-1 is tagged as a pseudogene. This CDR3 is 14 amino acids long. The CDR3 DNA reads TGTGCCAGCAGCAAATGGGACGGGGTTAAAGGCTACACCTTC. It translates to CASSKWDGVKGYTF.

This clone is a singleton in its sample. This chain joins TRBV13 and TRBJ2-7; 10 positions agree with TRBD1. Germline V gene data show CDR1 as PRHDT and CDR2 as FYEKMQ (reference sequence). The CDR3 totals 13 residues. The V and J ends lost 5 bases and 6 bases, in that order; junction bases with no gene match: 4. This chain's CDR3 is CASSRDRGAEQYF. CDR3 bases: TGTGCCAGCAGCCGGGACAGGGGTGCCGAGCAGTACTTC.

J is TRBJ1-6 and V is TRBV9; possible D gene TRBD1, 5 bases. Germline assignment: CDR1 SGDLS and CDR2 YYNGEE. V was shortened by 0 bases and J by 5 bases, with 6 bases between the two germline ends. The CDR3 extends over 14 amino acids. CDR3 in amino acids: CASSVVGDNSPLHF. The CDR3 DNA follows: TGTGCCAGCAGCGTAGTAGGGGATAATTCACCCCTCCACTTT. Based on the CDR3 plus reference TRBV9 and TRBJ1-6, the full variable domain is DSGVTQTPKHLITATGQRVTLRCSPRSGDLSVYWYQQSLDQGLQFLIQYYNGEERAKGNILERFSAQQFPDLHSELNLSSLELGDSALYFCASSVVGDNSPLHFGNGTRLTVT.

The V gene is TRBV6-1, the J gene TRBJ1-2; maybe TRBD1 (5 bases). Trimming cost V 3 bases and J 4 bases, with 18 bases left between them. This CDR3 has 16 amino acids. Germline V lookup: CDR1 MNHNS, CDR2 SASEGT. CDR3 sequence reads: CASSDHAYTGGYGYTF. CDR3 nucleotide sequence: TGTGCCAGCAGTGACCACGCGTATACTGGGGGCTATGGCTACACCTTC.

The chain couples TRBV7-9 to TRBJ1-2; a weak D match, TRBD1 (5 bases). Trimming shortened V by 5 bases and J by 8 bases, and 9 bases separated the two germline ends. The CDR3 length is 11 residues. CDR1 is SEHNR and CDR2 is FQNEAQ in the germline V gene (reference sequence). CDR3: CASSRGEGYTF. As DNA, the CDR3 is TGTGCCAGCAGCCGAGGGGAGGGCTACACCTTC.

The genes are TRBV30 and TRBJ1-4; tentatively, D is TRBD1 (5 bases). Germline CDR1 and CDR2: GTSNPN and SVGIG (reference sequence). The CDR3 runs 13 residues. V was trimmed by 2 bases and J by 3 bases, leaving 7 bases between them. The CDR3 loop is CAWSQGANEKLFF. The CDR3 DNA reads TGTGCCTGGAGTCAAGGGGCTAATGAAAAACTGTTTTTT.

This clone showed up just once. V is TRBV3-1 (or the pseudogene TRBV3-2) and J is TRBJ1-3, with no clear D. Germline assignment: CDR1 LGHDT and CDR2 YNNKEL (reference sequence). The CDR3 spans 13 residues. Between the trimmed V and J ends, which lost 0 bases and 3 bases, there was a span of 3 bases. The CDR3 DNA follows: TGTGCCAGCAGCCAAGATGTTGGAAACACCATATATTTT. This encodes CASSQDVGNTIYF.

The chain recombines TRBV9 with TRBJ2-3, with 8 bases fitting TRBD2. The germline CDR1 and CDR2 sequences are SGDLS and YYNGEE. J was trimmed by 1 base and V by 1 base; bases with no gene match: 5. The CDR3 spans 16 residues. The CDR3 reads CASSVQQAGGTDTQYF. CDR3 DNA sequence: TGTGCCAGCAGCGTACAGCAAGCGGGGGGCACAGATACGCAGTATTTT.

The chain uses TRBV15 and TRBJ1-2; 7 bases fit TRBD1. The CDR3 extends over 16 amino acids. Unmatched junction bases numbered 13, after V lost 3 bases and J lost 6 bases. Germline loops: CDR1 LNHNV, CDR2 YYDKDF (reference sequence). The CDR3 DNA reads TGTGCCACCAGCAGCCTACCTTGGGACAGTCATAATGGCTACACCTTC. It translates to CATSSLPWDSHNGYTF.

In its sample, this clone was seen a few times. The rearrangement uses TRBV10-3 and TRBJ2-5; 11 nucleotides match TRBD2. CDR3 size: 16 residues. The V segment lost 2 bases and the J segment 1 base; nucleotides outside the gene matches: 3. The germline V gene has CDR1 ENHRY and CDR2 SYGVKD. The CDR3 DNA reads TGTGCCATCAGTGAGGGGCTAGCGGGGGGCCAAGAGACCCAGTACTTC. It is translated as CAISEGLAGGQETQYF.

The chain is built from TRBV19 and TRBJ2-7; maybe TRBD2 (5 bases). V was cut by 1 base and J by 5 bases, with 15 bases left in between. Per germline, CDR1 LNHDA and CDR2 SQIVND (reference sequence). The CDR3 contains 15 residues. This CDR3 is CASSIGRTPPHEQYF. The CDR3 DNA follows: TGTGCCAGTAGTATAGGGCGGACTCCCCCACACGAGCAGTACTTC.

CDR3 region: CASGQYQETQYF. The CDR3 nucleotides are TGTGCCAGCGGACAGTACCAAGAGACCCAGTACTTC. The chain couples TRBV27 to TRBJ2-5; tentative D call: TRBD1 (6 bases). Trimming shortened V by 8 bases and J by 0 bases, and 7 bases separated the two germline ends. CDR1 and CDR2 (germline): MNHEY, SMNVEV (reference sequence). CDR3 length: 12 amino acids.

The CDR3 coding sequence is TGCGCCAGCACCCAACCAGGCTCTGGGGCCAACGTCCTGACTTTC. As protein: CASTQPGSGANVLTF. This chain joins TRBV5-1 and TRBJ2-6; D unresolved. Germline assignment: CDR1 SGHRS and CDR2 YFSETQ. The CDR3 length is 15 residues. V was pared by 6 bases and J by 0 bases, with 10 bases between.

This clone was observed a handful of times. The chain joins TRBV2 to TRBJ2-4, with 9 bases identical to TRBD2. This CDR3 spans 15 amino acids. The V and J ends lost 4 bases and 6 bases, in that order; junction bases with no gene match: 7. Germline lookup yields CDR1 SNHLY and CDR2 FYNNEI. The CDR3 DNA sequence: TGTGCCAGCAGTGGGATTGGCGGGGGGGCAAACATTCAGTACTTC. This codes for CASSGIGGGANIQYF.

This clone was detected once. The chain recombines TRBV24-1 with TRBJ2-3; TRBD1 matches 10 bases. This CDR3 spans 14 amino acids. CDR1 and CDR2 from the germline V gene are KGHDR and SFDVKD. V gave up 9 bases and J gave up 2 bases; unmatched junction bases: 4. This chain's CDR3 is CATGGQGYTDTQYF. CDR3 nucleotides: TGTGCCACCGGGGGACAGGGGTACACAGATACGCAGTATTTT.

This chain connects TRBV10-3 to TRBJ2-5; D is undetermined. The ends were cut back, 10 bases at V and 5 bases at J, with 11 bases in the middle. The CDR3 consists of 11 residues. Germline-derived CDR1 and CDR2 are ENHRY and SYGVKD. The CDR3 bases are TGTGCCACGTCGTGTTGTGAGACCCAGTACTTC. It encodes CATSCCETQYF.

CDR3 region: CSIRDNSYEQYF. The CDR3 region has the DNA TGCAGCATCCGGGACAACTCCTACGAGCAGTACTTC. The chain employs TRBV29-1 and TRBJ2-7, with D possibly matching TRBD1 (6 bases). The CDR3 consists of 12 residues. Trimming shortened V by 8 bases and J by 0 bases, and 11 bases separated the two germline ends. Germline CDR1 SQVTM, CDR2 ANQGSEA.